The 12 T cell receptor beta chains below were found in one sample sequenced in a study of T cell changes during pregnancy in multiple sclerosis. Sequencing was performed with immunoSEQ multiplex PCR; in TCRdb, only in-frame clones are kept and a portion is missing. The sample contains about 93,000 clones, around 91% of which appear only once. Material: peripheral blood, obtained after pregnancy. The source is a female donor in good health, enrolled as a control in a pregnancy study.

This chain uses TRBV28 with TRBJ1-2; D is perhaps TRBD1 (5 bases). The germline gives CDR1 MDHEN, CDR2 SYDVKM. CDR3 size: 15 residues. Trimming pared 7 bases from V and 4 bases from J, leaving 19 bases between. For the CDR3, the DNA is TGTGCCAGCACAATTCTGGACGGCAGGGCCTATGGCTACACCTTC. Translated, it gives CASTILDGRAYGYTF.

V is TRBV15 and J is TRBJ2-5; D may be TRBD2 (6 bases). V lost 3 bases and J lost 3, with 8 bases in between. The germline CDR1 and CDR2 sequences are LNHNV and YYDKDF (reference sequence). The CDR3 totals 13 residues. In DNA form, the CDR3 reads TGTGCCACCAGCAGGTCGGGAGAAGAGACCCAGTACTTC. Its translation is CATSRSGEETQYF. Full variable domain (remainder filled in from reference TRBV15 and TRBJ2-5): DAMVIQNPRYQVTQFGKPVTLSCSQTLNHNVMYWYQQKSSQAPKLLFHYYDKDFNNEADTPDNFQSRRPNTSFCFLDIRSPGLGDTAMYLCATSRSGEETQYFGPGTRLLVL.

In nucleotides, the CDR3 is TGTGCCAGCTTCCGGACAGGGGGTCAAGCTTTCTTT. This sequence encodes CASFRTGGQAFF. The chain recombines TRBV18 with TRBJ1-1, with 10 bases matching TRBD1. Germline-derived CDR1 and CDR2 are KGHSH and LQKENI. The CDR3 runs to 12 residues. J lost 9 bases, V lost 7 bases, and 5 bases had no gene match.

On this clone itself: This sample also contains other DNA sequences that code for the same CDR3. The rearrangement links TRBV9 to TRBJ1-1, with 8 bases identical to TRBD1. Germline assignment: CDR1 SGDLS and CDR2 YYNGEE. The CDR3 covers 14 residues. The V and J ends lost 3 bases and 3 bases, in that order; junction bases with no gene match: 4. The CDR3 nucleotides read TGTGCCAGCAGCGCGCAGACAGGGGACACTGAAGCTTTCTTT. Translated, it gives CASSAQTGDTEAFF.

The chain has TRBV5-8 and TRBJ1-4; weak D call: TRBD1 (6 bases). The CDR3 is 16 residues long. In germline, CDR1 is SGHTS, CDR2 YDEGEE. Trimming pared 0 bases from V and 7 bases from J, leaving 16 bases between. This CDR3 reads CASSLGQGPAREKLFF. The CDR3, as DNA: TGTGCCAGCAGCTTGGGTCAGGGGCCGGCTCGTGAAAAACTGTTTTTT.

The chain joins TRBV6-5 to TRBJ1-1; D ambiguous. Germline-derived CDR1 and CDR2 are MNHEY and SVGAGI. With 5 bases removed from V and 5 bases from J, the gap between germline ends came to 12 bases. This CDR3 has 13 residues. The CDR3 region is CASSLEGGTEAFF. DNA of the CDR3: TGTGCCAGCAGTCTAGAAGGTGGAACTGAAGCTTTCTTT.

The chain has TRBV30 and TRBJ2-5; 8 bases agree with TRBD2. This CDR3 spans 14 amino acids. V was clipped by 4 bases and J by 4 bases; unmatched bases: 8. CDR1 and CDR2 (germline): GTSNPN, SVGIG (reference sequence). This CDR3 is CAWTLGLAGETQYF. The CDR3 bases are TGTGCCTGGACTCTCGGACTAGCTGGAGAGACCCAGTACTTC.

The rearrangement joins TRBV10-3 to TRBJ1-5; 9 bases match TRBD1. Unmatched junction bases numbered 3, after V lost 4 bases and J lost 5 bases. The CDR3 runs 14 residues. CDR1 is ENHRY, CDR2 SYGVKD, per germline. This CDR3 is CAISGDRAYQPQHF. Written as DNA, the CDR3 is TGTGCCATCAGTGGGGACAGGGCGTATCAGCCCCAGCATTTT.

This chain connects TRBV6-5 to TRBJ1-5; 8 positions match TRBD1. Germline assignment: CDR1 MNHEY and CDR2 SVGAGI. Trimming cost V 4 bases and J 6 bases; bases outside gene matches: 11. There are 16 residues in the CDR3. CDR3 in amino acids: CASSSRKGQGSQPQHF. DNA of the CDR3: TGTGCCAGCAGTTCCCGAAAAGGACAGGGAAGTCAGCCCCAGCATTTT.

The chain has TRBV5-1 and TRBJ1-1; the match to TRBD1 covers 7 bases. Per germline, CDR1 SGHRS and CDR2 YFSETQ. The junction had 6 bases not matched to a gene; V was cut back by 0 bases and J by 7 bases. CDR3 length equals 14 residues. As DNA, the CDR3 is TGCGCCAGCAGCTTGGCCGGGACAGCAGATGAAGCTTTCTTT. Its translation is CASSLAGTADEAFF. Drawing the rest from reference TRBV5-1 and TRBJ1-1, the complete variable domain is KAGVTQTPRYLIKTRGQQVTLSCSPISGHRSVSWYQQTPGQGLQFLFEYFSETQRNKGNFPGRFSGRQFSNSRSEMNVSTLELGDSALYLCASSLAGTADEAFFGQGTRLTVV.

This clone is a singleton in its sample. The chain couples TRBV7-6 to TRBJ2-1, with 7 bases identical to TRBD2. This CDR3 has 15 residues. The V gene's germline CDR1 is SGHVS and CDR2 FNYEAQ. The V gene end was trimmed by 4 bases and the J gene end by 5 bases; junction bases not matched to a gene: 8. The CDR3 protein is CASSSRGAGDNEQFF. The CDR3 nucleotides read TGTGCCAGCAGCTCCCGTGGGGCGGGGGACAATGAGCAGTTCTTC.

The chain has TRBV5-6 and TRBJ1-3; the D gene is possibly TRBD1 (5 bases). The CDR3 consists of 14 residues. Between the trimmed V and J ends, which lost 0 bases and 9 bases, there was a span of 13 bases. Germline lookup yields CDR1 SGHDT and CDR2 YYEEEE. For the CDR3, the DNA is TGTGCCAGCAGCTTGGCCCCGCCTAGGGGCACCATATATTTT. Translating it yields CASSLAPPRGTIYF.